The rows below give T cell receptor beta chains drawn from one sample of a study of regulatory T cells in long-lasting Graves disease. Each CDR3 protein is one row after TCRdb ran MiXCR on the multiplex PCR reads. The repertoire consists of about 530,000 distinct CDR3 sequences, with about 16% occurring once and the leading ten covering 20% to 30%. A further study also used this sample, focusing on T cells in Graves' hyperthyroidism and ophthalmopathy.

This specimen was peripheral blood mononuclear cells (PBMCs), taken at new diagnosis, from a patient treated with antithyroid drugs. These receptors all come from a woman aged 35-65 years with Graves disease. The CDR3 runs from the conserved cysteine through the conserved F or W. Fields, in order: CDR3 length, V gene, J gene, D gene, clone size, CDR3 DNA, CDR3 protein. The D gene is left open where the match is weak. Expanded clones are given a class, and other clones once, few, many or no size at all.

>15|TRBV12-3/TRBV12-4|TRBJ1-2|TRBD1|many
TGTGCCAGCAGTTTAGAGCCGGGACAGGGCTATGGCTACACCTTC
CASSLEPGQGYGYTF
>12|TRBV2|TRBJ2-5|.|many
TGTGCCAGCATTCGGGTACAAGAGACCCAGTACTTC
CASIRVQETQYF
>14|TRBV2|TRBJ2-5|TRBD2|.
TGTGCCAGCAGCGCGGTGGGGGGGCAAGAGACCCAGTACTTC
CASSAVGGQETQYF
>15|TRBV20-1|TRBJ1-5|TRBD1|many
TGCAGTGCCTTACTCGGGACAGGGGTTTGGCAGCCCCAGCATTTT
CSALLGTGVWQPQHF
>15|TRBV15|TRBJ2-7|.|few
TGTGCCACCAGCAGAGATAGCGAACGGGACTACGAGCAGTACTTC
CATSRDSERDYEQYF
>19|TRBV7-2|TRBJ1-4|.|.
TGTGCCAGCAGCTTAGATCCGTTAGGGGTGGGAGCAACTAATGAAAAACTGTTTTTT
CASSLDPLGVGATNEKLFF
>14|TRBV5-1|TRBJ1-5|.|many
TGCGCCAGCAGCTTGGGCACGCCAAATCAGCCCCAGCATTTT
CASSLGTPNQPQHF
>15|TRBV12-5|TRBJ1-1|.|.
TGTGCTAGTGGTTTGCGCCGGGGAGAGGACACTGAAGCTTTCTTT
CASGLRRGEDTEAFF
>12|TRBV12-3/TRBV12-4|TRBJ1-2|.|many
TGTGCCAGCAGCCAAACAGGGTTCGGCTACACCTTC
CASSQTGFGYTF
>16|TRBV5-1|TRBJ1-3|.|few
TGCGCCAGCAGCTTGGGGACAGAAGCCTCTGGAAACACCATATATTTT
CASSLGTEASGNTIYF
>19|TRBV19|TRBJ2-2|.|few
TGTGCCAGTAGCCGGGGGGCCGCGACAGTCAGAGCGAACACCGGGGAGCTGTTTTTT
CASSRGAATVRANTGELFF
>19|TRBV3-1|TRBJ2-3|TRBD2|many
TGTGCCAGCAGCCACCCGCTCCCAGCTAGCGGGGGGACCACAGATACGCAGTATTTT
CASSHPLPASGGTTDTQYF
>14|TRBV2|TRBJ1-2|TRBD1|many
TGTGCCAGCAGTGCGGGACAGGACAACTATGGCTACACCTTC
CASSAGQDNYGYTF
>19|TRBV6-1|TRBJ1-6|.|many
TGTGCCAGCAGTGCCCGCAGGGAAGGTTTGTTCTCCTATAATTCACCCCTCCACTTT
CASSARREGLFSYNSPLHF
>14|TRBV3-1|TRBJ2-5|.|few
TGTGCCAGCAGCCTGGCACTAAACCAAGAGACCCAGTACTTC
CASSLALNQETQYF
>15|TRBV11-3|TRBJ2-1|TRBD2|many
TGTGCCAGCAGCTTAGGGGCGGGGGGGCCCTATGAGCAGTTCTTC
CASSLGAGGPYEQFF
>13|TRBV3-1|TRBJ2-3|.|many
TGTGCCAGCAGCCAGCCCCCGTCGGATACGCAGTATTTT
CASSQPPSDTQYF
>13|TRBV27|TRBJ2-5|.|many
TGTGCCAGCAGTTTATCGAGATCGGAGACCCAGTACTTC
CASSLSRSETQYF
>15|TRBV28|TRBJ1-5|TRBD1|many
TGTGCCAGCAGTTTATTAGGACAGGGCCATCAGCCCCAGCATTTT
CASSLLGQGHQPQHF
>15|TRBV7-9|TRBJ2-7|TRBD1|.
TGTGCCAGCAGTCGGGACAGGAAGCTCTCCTACGAGCAGTACTTC
CASSRDRKLSYEQYF
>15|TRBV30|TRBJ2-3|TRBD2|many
TGTGCCTGGAGTGGTCTAGCGGATTTCACAGATACGCAGTATTTT
CAWSGLADFTDTQYF
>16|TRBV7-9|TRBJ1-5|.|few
TGTGCCAGCGGGGTCGGGGGCGCCTATAGCAATCAGCCCCAGCATTTT
CASGVGGAYSNQPQHF
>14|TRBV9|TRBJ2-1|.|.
TGTGCCAGCAGCCCCCGCGGCGAGAACAATGAGCAGTTCTTC
CASSPRGENNEQFF